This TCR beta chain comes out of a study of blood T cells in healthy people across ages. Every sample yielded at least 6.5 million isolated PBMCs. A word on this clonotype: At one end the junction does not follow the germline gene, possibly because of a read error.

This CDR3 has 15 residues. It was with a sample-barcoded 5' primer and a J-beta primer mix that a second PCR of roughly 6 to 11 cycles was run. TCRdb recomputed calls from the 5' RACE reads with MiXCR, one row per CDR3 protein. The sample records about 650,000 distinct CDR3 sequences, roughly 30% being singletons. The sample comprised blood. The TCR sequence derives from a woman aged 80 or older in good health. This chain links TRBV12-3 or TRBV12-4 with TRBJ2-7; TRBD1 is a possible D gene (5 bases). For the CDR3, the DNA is TGTGCCAGCAGTCGGACGGACATTAGCTCCTACGAACAGTACTTC. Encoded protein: CASSRTDISSYEQYF.